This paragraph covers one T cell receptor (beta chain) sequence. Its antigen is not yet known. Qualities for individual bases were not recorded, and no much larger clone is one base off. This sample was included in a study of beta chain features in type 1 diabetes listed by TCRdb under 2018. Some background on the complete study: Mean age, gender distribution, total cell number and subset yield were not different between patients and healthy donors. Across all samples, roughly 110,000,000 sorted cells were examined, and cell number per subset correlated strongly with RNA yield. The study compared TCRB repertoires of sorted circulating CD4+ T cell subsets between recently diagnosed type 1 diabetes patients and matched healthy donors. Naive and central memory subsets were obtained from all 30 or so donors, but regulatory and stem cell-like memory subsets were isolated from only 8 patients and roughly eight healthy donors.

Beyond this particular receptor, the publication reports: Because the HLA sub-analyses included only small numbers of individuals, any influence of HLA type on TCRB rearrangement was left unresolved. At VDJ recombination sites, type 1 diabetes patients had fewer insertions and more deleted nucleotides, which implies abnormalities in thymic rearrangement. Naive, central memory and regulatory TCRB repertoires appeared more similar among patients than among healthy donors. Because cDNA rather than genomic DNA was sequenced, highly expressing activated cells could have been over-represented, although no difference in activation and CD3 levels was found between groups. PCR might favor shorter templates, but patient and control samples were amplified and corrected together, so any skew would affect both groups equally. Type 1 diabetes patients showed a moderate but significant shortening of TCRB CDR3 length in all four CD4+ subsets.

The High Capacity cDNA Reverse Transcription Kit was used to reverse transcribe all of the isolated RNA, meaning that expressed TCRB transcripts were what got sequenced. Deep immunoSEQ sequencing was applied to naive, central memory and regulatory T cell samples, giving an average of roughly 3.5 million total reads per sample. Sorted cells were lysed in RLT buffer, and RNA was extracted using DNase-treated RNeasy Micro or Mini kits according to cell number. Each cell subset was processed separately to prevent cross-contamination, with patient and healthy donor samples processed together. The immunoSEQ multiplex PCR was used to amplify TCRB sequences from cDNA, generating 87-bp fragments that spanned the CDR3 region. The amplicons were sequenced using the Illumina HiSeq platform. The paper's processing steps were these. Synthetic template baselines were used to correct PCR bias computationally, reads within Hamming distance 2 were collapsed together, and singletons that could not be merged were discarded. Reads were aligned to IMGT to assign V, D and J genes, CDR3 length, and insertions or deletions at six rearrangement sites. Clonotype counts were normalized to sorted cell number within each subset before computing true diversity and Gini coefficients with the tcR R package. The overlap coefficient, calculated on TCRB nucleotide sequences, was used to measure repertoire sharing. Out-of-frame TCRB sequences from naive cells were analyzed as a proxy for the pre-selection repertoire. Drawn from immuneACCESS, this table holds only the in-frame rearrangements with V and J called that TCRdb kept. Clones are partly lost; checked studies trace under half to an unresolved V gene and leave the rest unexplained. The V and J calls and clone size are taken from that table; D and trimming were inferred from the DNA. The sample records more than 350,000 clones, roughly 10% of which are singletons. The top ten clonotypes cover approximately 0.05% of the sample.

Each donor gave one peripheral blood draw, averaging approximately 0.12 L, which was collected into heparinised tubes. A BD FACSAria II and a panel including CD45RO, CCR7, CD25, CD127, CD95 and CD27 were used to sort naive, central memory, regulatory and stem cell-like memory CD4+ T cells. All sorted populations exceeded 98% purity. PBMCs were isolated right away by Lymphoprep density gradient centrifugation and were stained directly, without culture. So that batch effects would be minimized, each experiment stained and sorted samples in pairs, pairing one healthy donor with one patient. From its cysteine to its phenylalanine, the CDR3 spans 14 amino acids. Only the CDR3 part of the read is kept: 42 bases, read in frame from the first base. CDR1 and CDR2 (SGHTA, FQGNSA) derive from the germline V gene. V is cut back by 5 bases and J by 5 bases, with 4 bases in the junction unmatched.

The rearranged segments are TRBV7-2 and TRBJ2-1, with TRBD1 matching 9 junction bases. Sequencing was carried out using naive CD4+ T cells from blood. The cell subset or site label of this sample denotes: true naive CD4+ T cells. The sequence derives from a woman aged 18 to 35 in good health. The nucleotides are TGTGCCAGCAGCGCGGGACAGGGCGACAATGAGCAGTTCTTC. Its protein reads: CASSAGQGDNEQFF. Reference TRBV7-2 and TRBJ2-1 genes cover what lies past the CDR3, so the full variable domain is GAGVSQSPSNKVTEKGKDVELRCDPISGHTALYWYRQSLGQGLEFLIYFQGNSAPDKSGLPSDRFSAERTGGSVSTLTIQRTQQEDSAVYLCASSAGQGDNEQFFGPGTRLTVL.